The sequence of this TCR beta chain was determined in a study of blood T cells in healthy people across ages. Study findings and constraints: Total diversity from one million sequenced T cells was likely underestimated.

Using a J-beta primer mix together with a sample-barcoded 5' primer, a second PCR was run for roughly 7 to 11 cycles. A tag from a template-switch adaptor with 12 random nucleotides marked each cDNA molecule. The study obtained at least 2.5 million CDR3-containing paired-end reads from every sample. Via MiXCR, TCRdb re-called the 5' RACE reads, giving one row per CDR3 protein. The sample includes around 990,000 distinct CDR3 sequences, 35% to 45% of them seen just once. This CDR3 is 15 amino acids long. V shed 4 bases and J shed 11 bases, with 23 bases lying between them. The table lists this clonotype with a few counts. Its antigen is still unknown.

The V and J genes are TRBV12-3 or TRBV12-4 and TRBJ2-5, with D possibly TRBD2 on 7 matching bases. Sequenced: blood. This receptor was identified in a man younger than 35 in good health. In nucleotides, the CDR3 is TGTGCCAGCAGTTACTCGGGGGGCCCAAACAATGAGCAGTACTTC. Translation gives CASSYSGGPNNEQYF.